This entry lists 11 T cell receptor beta chains sequenced from one sample in a study of blood T cell repertoires in COVID-19 (dated by TCRdb to the early 2020s). Preparation of the library involved the immunoSEQ multiplex PCR assay. Sourced from immuneACCESS, this table was stored by TCRdb with only in-frame sequences that have V and J called. A share of the clones is absent; for the studies checked, an unresolved V gene accounts for under half, and the remainder has no known explanation. This sample holds 55,000 or so clones; about 87% were observed only once. The ten largest clones take up under 6.5% of the sample. Input material: peripheral blood. Receptor source: a woman aged 55-70 years with COVID-19, enrolled during active disease.

The chain has TRBV9 and TRBJ2-3, with D maybe TRBD1 (6 bases). The CDR3 contains 16 residues. V was pared by 4 bases and J by 1 base, with 16 bases between. Germline CDR1 reads SGDLS; CDR2 reads YYNGEE. The DNA for the CDR3 is TGTGCCAGCAGCACCTTTACAGGGTTTGGCACAGATACGCAGTATTTT. Residues: CASSTFTGFGTDTQYF.

This clone appeared a few times. The CDR3 region is CAISALAGGPDEQFF. The CDR3 coding sequence is TGTGCCATCAGCGCTCTAGCGGGAGGGCCGGATGAGCAGTTCTTC. The V call is TRBV10-3, the J call TRBJ2-1, with TRBD2 identical over 12 bases. V was pared by 6 bases and J by 8 bases, with 8 bases of the junction left unmatched. The CDR3 has 15 amino acids. In germline, CDR1 is ENHRY, CDR2 SYGVKD.

The V gene is TRBV19, the J gene TRBJ1-1; TRBD1 agrees at 10 bases. The V gene end was trimmed by 7 bases and the J gene end by 6 bases; junction bases not matched to a gene: 8. The length of the CDR3 is 14 residues. The V gene's germline CDR1 is LNHDA and CDR2 SQIVND (reference sequence). In nucleotides, the CDR3 is TGTGCCAGTAATCCGGGACAGGGGACGTCTGAAGCTTTCTTT. It encodes CASNPGQGTSEAFF.

The chain has TRBV5-4 and TRBJ2-7; 8 bases map to TRBD1. V lost 2 bases, J lost 6 bases, and 7 bases stayed unmatched. The CDR3 extends over 14 amino acids. Germline loops: CDR1 SGHNT, CDR2 YYREEE (reference sequence). Here the CDR3 reads CASSLRTGIGEQYF. In DNA form, the CDR3 reads TGTGCCAGCAGCTTACGGACAGGGATCGGCGAGCAGTACTTC.

This clone was detected only a few times. The genes are TRBV30 and TRBJ1-1; 7 nucleotides agree with TRBD1. Germline V gene sequence: CDR1 GTSNPN, CDR2 SVGIG (reference sequence). J lost 0 bases, V lost 7 bases, and 8 bases had no gene match. The CDR3 contains 14 residues. CDR3 sequence reads: CASRGDSLNTEAFF. DNA for the CDR3: TGTGCCTCCAGAGGGGACAGCTTGAACACTGAAGCTTTCTTT.

The V and J genes are TRBV6-1 and TRBJ1-5; weak D call: TRBD1 (5 bases). The V end was cut by 3 bases, the J end by 6 bases, with 9 bases between. CDR1 and CDR2 (germline): MNHNS, SASEGT. This CDR3 is built from 13 residues. This chain's CDR3 is CASSERGGQPQHF. DNA of the CDR3: TGTGCCAGCAGTGAGCGGGGGGGTCAGCCCCAGCATTTT.

CDR3 region: CASQRQVSSGNTIYF. The CDR3, as DNA: TGTGCCAGCCAACGCCAAGTCAGCTCTGGAAACACCATATATTTT. The chain joins TRBV11-1 to TRBJ1-3; D remains ambiguous. The germline V and J ends were trimmed by 8 bases and 0 bases, with 14 bases remaining between them. Germline V lookup: CDR1 SGHAT, CDR2 FQDESV (reference sequence). The CDR3 consists of 15 residues.

The V and J genes are TRBV7-2 and TRBJ1-4, with 11 bases matching TRBD1. The CDR3 totals 16 residues. V shed 5 bases, J shed 8 bases, and the junction held 10 bases outside the gene matches. Germline CDR1 is SGHTA and CDR2 is FQGNSA. CDR3 bases: TGTGCCAGCAGCATCCCGCGGACAGGGGGCCAAGAAAAACTGTTTTTT. It yields the protein CASSIPRTGGQEKLFF.

The chain joins TRBV28 to TRBJ1-5; 10 positions match TRBD1. V was pared by 6 bases and J by 8 bases, with 13 bases of the junction left unmatched. This CDR3 is built from 16 residues. Per the germline V gene, CDR1 is MDHEN and CDR2 is SYDVKM. The CDR3 sequence: CASSPIQGQGKEPQHF. Written as DNA, the CDR3 is TGTGCCAGCAGCCCCATCCAGGGACAGGGGAAGGAGCCCCAGCATTTT.

This chain connects TRBV30 to TRBJ2-7; possible D gene TRBD2, 6 bases. Per germline, CDR1 GTSNPN and CDR2 SVGIG (reference sequence). V lost 1 base to trimming and J lost 2 bases, with 15 bases between them. The CDR3 loop spans 15 amino acids. In DNA form, the CDR3 reads TGTGCCTGGAGTGGATTCGGGACTGGAACCTACGAGCAGTACTTC. This gives the protein CAWSGFGTGTYEQYF.

The V gene is TRBV10-3, the J gene TRBJ1-3; D is unresolved. Germline V gives CDR1 ENHRY, CDR2 SYGVKD. Trimming removed 0 bases from V and 2 bases from J, with 8 bases in between. CDR3 length: 15 amino acids. CDR3 sequence (DNA): TGTGCCATCAGTGAGTCCTGGGCCGCTGGAAACACCATATATTTT. Translated: CAISESWAAGNTIYF.